This record looks at one TCR beta chain sequence and its context. The protocol was immunoSEQ multiplex PCR, while the TCRdb copy is restricted to in-frame clones and leaves out a portion. The data show a few hundred thousand clones, roughly 89% seen once. This entry is derived from a study of blood T cell repertoires in COVID-19. As for the study in general: The study drew acute and convalescent COVID-19 samples from the United States, Italy and Spain.

V was cut by 6 bases and J by 1 base, with 15 bases left in between. The CDR3 covers 15 residues. In germline, CDR1 is SGHNT, CDR2 YYREEE (reference sequence). Sequenced input: peripheral blood. The TCR originated in a woman in her 30s with COVID-19, enrolled during active disease. The chain is built from TRBV5-4 and TRBJ2-3, with a tentative D call TRBD1 (5 bases). The CDR3 sequence is CASKPGGRGTDTQYF. The CDR3 DNA is TGTGCCAGCAAACCCGGTGGCAGGGGCACAGATACGCAGTATTTT.